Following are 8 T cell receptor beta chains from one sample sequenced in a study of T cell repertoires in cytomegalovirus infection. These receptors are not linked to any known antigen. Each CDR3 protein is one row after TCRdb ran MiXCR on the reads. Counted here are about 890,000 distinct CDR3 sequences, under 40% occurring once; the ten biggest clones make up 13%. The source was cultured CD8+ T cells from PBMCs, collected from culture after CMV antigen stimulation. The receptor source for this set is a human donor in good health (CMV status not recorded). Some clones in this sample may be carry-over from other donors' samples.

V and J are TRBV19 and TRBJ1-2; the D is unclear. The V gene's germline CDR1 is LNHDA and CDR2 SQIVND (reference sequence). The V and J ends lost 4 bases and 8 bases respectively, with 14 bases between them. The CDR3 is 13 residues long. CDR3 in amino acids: CASSTPFTGGYTF. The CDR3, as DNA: TGTGCCAGTAGTACCCCATTCACGGGCGGCTACACCTTC.

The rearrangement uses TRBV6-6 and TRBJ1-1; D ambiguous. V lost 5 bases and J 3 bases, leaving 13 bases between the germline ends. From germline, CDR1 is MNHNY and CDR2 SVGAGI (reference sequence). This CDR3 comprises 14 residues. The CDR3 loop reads CASSPLGIYTEAFF. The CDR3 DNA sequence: TGTGCCAGCAGTCCACTGGGGATCTACACTGAAGCTTTCTTT.

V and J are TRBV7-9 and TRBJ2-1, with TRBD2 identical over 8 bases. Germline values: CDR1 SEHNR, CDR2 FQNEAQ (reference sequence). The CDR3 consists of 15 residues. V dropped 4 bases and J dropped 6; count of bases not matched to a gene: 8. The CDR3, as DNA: TGTGCCAGCAGCTCACACGGACTAGCTGGCAATGAGCAGTTCTTC. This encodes CASSSHGLAGNEQFF.

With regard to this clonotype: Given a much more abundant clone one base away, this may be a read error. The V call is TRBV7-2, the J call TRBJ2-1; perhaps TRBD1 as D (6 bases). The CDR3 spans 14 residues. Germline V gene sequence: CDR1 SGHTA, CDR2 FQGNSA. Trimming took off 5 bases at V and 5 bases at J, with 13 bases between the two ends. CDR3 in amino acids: CASSDRTVNNEQFF. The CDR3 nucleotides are TGTGCCAGCAGCGACCGGACAGTCAACAATGAGCAGTTCTTC.

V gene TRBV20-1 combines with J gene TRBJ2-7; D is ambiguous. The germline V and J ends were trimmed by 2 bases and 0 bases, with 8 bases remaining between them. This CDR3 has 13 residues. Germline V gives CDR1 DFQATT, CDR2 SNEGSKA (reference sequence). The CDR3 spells CSARTVNSYEQYF. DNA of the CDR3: TGCAGTGCTAGAACGGTGAACTCCTACGAGCAGTACTTC.

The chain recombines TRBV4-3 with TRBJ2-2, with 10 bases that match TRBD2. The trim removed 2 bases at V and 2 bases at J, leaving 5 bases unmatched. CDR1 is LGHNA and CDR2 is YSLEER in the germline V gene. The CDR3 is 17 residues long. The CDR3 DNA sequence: TGCGCCAGCAGCCAAAGCATAGCGGGGGGAAACACCGGGGAGCTGTTTTTT. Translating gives CASSQSIAGGNTGELFF.

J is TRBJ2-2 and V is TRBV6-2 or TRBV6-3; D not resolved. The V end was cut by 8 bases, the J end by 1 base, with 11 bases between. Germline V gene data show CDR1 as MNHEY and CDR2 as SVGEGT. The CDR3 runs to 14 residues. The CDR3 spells CASLGFGNTGELFF. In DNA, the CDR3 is TGTGCCAGCCTAGGGTTCGGGAACACCGGGGAGCTGTTTTTT.

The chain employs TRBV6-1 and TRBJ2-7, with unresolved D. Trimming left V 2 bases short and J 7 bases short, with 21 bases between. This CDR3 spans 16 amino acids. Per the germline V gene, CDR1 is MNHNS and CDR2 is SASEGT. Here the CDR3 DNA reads TGTGCCAGCAGTGAATCATTCGCCCAGCTCTCTGCTGAGCAGTACGTC. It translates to CASSESFAQLSAEQYV.